Following are 29 T cell receptor beta chains from one sample sequenced in a study of cytotoxic CD8 clonotypes in ibrutinib-treated CLL. Generated by immunoSEQ multiplex PCR, the TCRdb table keeps only in-frame clones and is missing some. This table holds approximately 32,000 clones, roughly three quarters found once. The sequences come from PBMCs, collected before ibrutinib treatment. The receptors were sampled from a human donor with chronic lymphocytic leukemia.

This chain connects TRBV5-6 to TRBJ1-2; 9 bases are a match to TRBD1. The length of the CDR3 is 15 residues. Germline V CDR1 and CDR2: SGHDT, YYEEEE. Losses at the gene ends were 4 bases for V and 2 bases for J; bases not matched to a gene: 6. The CDR3 nucleotides are TGTGCCAGCAGCCCGGACAGGGGCGGGAACTATGGCTACACCTTC. It yields the protein CASSPDRGGNYGYTF.

The rearrangement links TRBV7-6 to TRBJ2-1; a weak D match, TRBD1 (8 bases). V lost 4 bases and J lost 4, with 26 bases in between. From germline, CDR1 is SGHVS and CDR2 FNYEAQ. The CDR3 contains 19 residues. The CDR3 loop is CASSSKINDRGGVYNEQFF. For the CDR3, the DNA is TGTGCCAGCAGCTCGAAAATTAACGACAGGGGAGGGGTATACAATGAGCAGTTCTTC.

This clone occurred many times. The V call is TRBV28, the J call TRBJ1-6; the D is unclear. The CDR3 loop spans 17 amino acids. In germline, CDR1 is MDHEN, CDR2 SYDVKM. V dropped 3 bases and J dropped 14 bases, with 26 bases sitting between them. This chain's CDR3 is CASSFFPLGSPTVALHF. CDR3 nucleotides: TGTGCCAGCAGTTTTTTCCCACTAGGTAGTCCCACTGTAGCCCTCCACTTT.

This clone was seen only a few times. The rearrangement joins TRBV11-2 to TRBJ2-1; D uncertain. The CDR3 sequence is 16 residues long. The germline gives CDR1 SGHAT, CDR2 FQNNGV. The V end was cut by 1 base, the J end by 6 bases, with 16 bases between. DNA of the CDR3: TGTGCCAGCAGCTTAGTGGTGGCGATGTTGGGCAATGAGCAGTTCTTC. Translation: CASSLVVAMLGNEQFF.

This rearrangement joins TRBV5-4 to TRBJ2-7; D is uncertain. This CDR3 is built from 13 residues. Trimming removed 0 bases at V and 3 bases at J, with 7 bases between. Germline V gene sequence: CDR1 SGHNT, CDR2 YYREEE (reference sequence). For the CDR3, the DNA is TGTGCCAGCAGCTTGGTTGGCAACTACGAGCAGTACTTC. It yields the protein CASSLVGNYEQYF.

This clone was detected only a few times. The DNA for the CDR3 is TGTGCCAGCAGCCCGCAGACTAGCTTTCATACAGATACGCAGTATTTT. Protein sequence: CASSPQTSFHTDTQYF. The chain carries TRBV7-2 and TRBJ2-3, with 7 positions matching TRBD2. CDR1 and CDR2 from the germline V gene are SGHTA and FQGNSA. The V segment lost 5 bases and the J segment 3 bases; nucleotides outside the gene matches: 11. This CDR3 has 16 residues.

The V gene is TRBV5-1, the J gene TRBJ2-1; no clear D gene. The germline V gene has CDR1 SGHRS and CDR2 YFSETQ. This CDR3 is 12 amino acids long. Trimming took off 2 bases at V and 10 bases at J, with 10 bases between the two ends. The CDR3 bases are TGCGCCAGCAGCTTACTGGAACGCGAGCAGTTCTTC. Translating it yields CASSLLEREQFF.

A few counts support this clone. The chain joins TRBV28 to TRBJ1-2; D is unresolved. There are 10 residues in the CDR3. Trimming shortened V by 5 bases and J by 6 bases, and 4 bases separated the two germline ends. Germline CDR1 reads MDHEN; CDR2 reads SYDVKM. The CDR3 reads CASSGNGYTF. In DNA form, the CDR3 reads TGTGCCAGCAGTGGAAATGGCTACACCTTC.

The V call is TRBV7-2, the J call TRBJ2-1; 7 bases match TRBD1. V lost 4 bases and J lost 4; bases outside the gene matches: 1. In germline, CDR1 is SGHTA, CDR2 FQGNSA. The CDR3 sequence is 13 residues long. The CDR3: CASSYRGYNEQFF. The CDR3 DNA reads as TGTGCCAGCAGCTACAGGGGTTACAATGAGCAGTTCTTC.

The chain uses TRBV6-5 and TRBJ2-7; 9 nucleotides agree with TRBD1. This CDR3 is built from 14 residues. Trimming cost V 8 bases and J 5 bases; bases outside gene matches: 10. Germline-derived CDR1 and CDR2 are MNHEY and SVGAGI. CDR3: CASLPRDRVHEQYF. The CDR3 DNA reads as TGTGCCAGCCTCCCCCGGGACAGGGTCCACGAGCAGTACTTC.

V usage is TRBV15 and J usage is TRBJ2-2; perhaps D is TRBD1 or TRBD2 (5 bases each). Trimming removed 5 bases at V and 1 base at J, with 8 bases between. The CDR3 totals 14 residues. Germline CDR1 and CDR2: LNHNV and YYDKDF (reference sequence). As DNA, the CDR3 is TGTGCCACCAGCGGGACCAAGAACACCGGGGAGCTGTTTTTT. Its translation is CATSGTKNTGELFF.

This rearrangement joins TRBV9 to TRBJ2-3, with 10 bases aligning to TRBD2. This CDR3 spans 17 amino acids. The V gene end was trimmed by 2 bases and the J gene end by 0 bases; junction bases not matched to a gene: 6. CDR1 is SGDLS and CDR2 is YYNGEE in the germline V gene. In nucleotides, the CDR3 is TGTGCCAGCAGCGTGAGGACTAGCGGTTTTAGCACAGATACGCAGTATTTT. Amino acids: CASSVRTSGFSTDTQYF.

This sequence joins TRBV28 and TRBJ1-1, with D unresolved. Germline loops: CDR1 MDHEN, CDR2 SYDVKM. Trimming pared 4 bases from V and 5 bases from J, leaving 20 bases between. The CDR3 extends over 16 amino acids. The CDR3 here is CASSSPKQGPRTEAFF. The CDR3 DNA sequence: TGTGCCAGCAGTTCCCCCAAGCAAGGGCCTAGAACTGAAGCTTTCTTT.

This clone has a handful of counts. V is TRBV15 and J is TRBJ1-4; 7 bases align to TRBD1. Germline V gene lookup returns CDR1 LNHNV and CDR2 YYDKDF (reference sequence). CDR3 length: 16 amino acids. V shed 2 bases and J 4 bases; nucleotides not matched to a gene: 7. This CDR3 reads CATSRSGTAINEKLFF. As DNA, the CDR3 is TGTGCCACCAGCAGATCCGGGACAGCCATTAATGAAAAACTGTTTTTT.

V is TRBV28 and J is TRBJ1-4; the match to TRBD1 covers 9 bases. The junction had 6 bases not matched to a gene; V was cut back by 5 bases and J by 5 bases. Germline loops: CDR1 MDHEN, CDR2 SYDVKM. The CDR3 length is 15 residues. Here the CDR3 DNA reads TGTGCCAGCAGTCTACCGGGACAGGGAAATGAAAAACTGTTTTTT. Protein product: CASSLPGQGNEKLFF.

This rearrangement joins TRBV28 to TRBJ2-1; a weak D match, TRBD2 (6 bases). The CDR3 spans 15 residues. Germline V gene data show CDR1 as MDHEN and CDR2 as SYDVKM. The ends were cut back, 5 bases at V and 4 bases at J, with 15 bases in the middle. The CDR3 bases are TGTGCCAGCAGTCCACTGGGTAGCGGATACAATGAGCAGTTCTTC. As protein: CASSPLGSGYNEQFF.

This chain joins TRBV25-1 and TRBJ2-5; 8 nucleotides match TRBD1. With V trimmed by 3 bases and J by 3 bases, 6 bases remained unmatched. The CDR3 length is 15 residues. Germline lookup yields CDR1 MGHDK and CDR2 SYGVNS. The CDR3 loop reads CASSDGTGTKETQYF. The CDR3 nucleotides read TGTGCCAGCAGTGATGGGACAGGAACGAAAGAGACCCAGTACTTC.

V and J are TRBV18 and TRBJ2-5; a weak D match, TRBD1 (7 bases). Trimming took 2 bases from V and 1 from J, leaving 14 bases between them. The CDR3 contains 16 residues. Per germline, CDR1 KGHSH and CDR2 LQKENI. The CDR3 nucleotides are TGTGCCAGCTCACCAATTGCAGGGGGACTCCAAGAGACCCAGTACTTC. Its protein product is CASSPIAGGLQETQYF.

This clone was detected a few times. The rearrangement uses TRBV4-1 and TRBJ2-3; tentatively, D is TRBD2 (5 bases). CDR1 MGHRA and CDR2 YSYEKL come from the germline V gene. Between the trimmed V and J ends, which lost 0 bases and 3 bases, there was a span of 16 bases. This CDR3 contains 17 residues. The CDR3 loop reads CASSQDYLRTGTDTQYF. Written as DNA, the CDR3 is TGCGCCAGCAGCCAAGATTACCTACGGACGGGGACAGATACGCAGTATTTT.

The rearrangement joins TRBV28 to TRBJ1-2; tentative D call: TRBD1 (6 bases). Germline CDR1 and CDR2: MDHEN and SYDVKM. This CDR3 is built from 16 residues. V gave up 6 bases and J gave up 0 bases, with 17 bases separating them. CDR3 DNA: TGTGCCAGCAGCTTAACCGACTGGACAGCTAACTATGGCTACACCTTC. It codes for CASSLTDWTANYGYTF.

The chain uses TRBV28 and TRBJ2-3; 10 bases are shared with TRBD2. V dropped 6 bases and J dropped 9; count of bases not matched to a gene: 12. This CDR3 spans 15 amino acids. Germline V lookup: CDR1 MDHEN, CDR2 SYDVKM. This CDR3 is CASRRLAGVAYTQYF. As DNA, the CDR3 is TGTGCCAGCAGGCGTCTAGCGGGGGTGGCTTACACGCAGTATTTT.

The chain carries TRBV6-5 and TRBJ1-2, with 9 bases aligning to TRBD1. The CDR3 consists of 12 residues. Trimming cost V 10 bases and J 6 bases; bases outside gene matches: 6. From germline, CDR1 is MNHEY and CDR2 SVGAGI. This chain's CDR3 is CATSTGGDGYTF. The CDR3 DNA sequence: TGTGCCACTTCGACAGGGGGGGATGGCTACACCTTC.

Written as DNA, the CDR3 is TGTGCCAGCAGCTTAGAAACGGGAGGGATGATCTACGAGCAGTACTTC. Translated, it gives CASSLETGGMIYEQYF. The V gene is TRBV7-8, the J gene TRBJ2-7; the match to TRBD2 covers 8 bases. V gave up 1 base and J gave up 3 bases; unmatched junction bases: 8. This CDR3 is built from 16 residues. Germline V lookup: CDR1 SGHVS, CDR2 FQNEAQ.

The gene calls are TRBV2 and TRBJ1-1; weak D call: TRBD1 (6 bases). This CDR3 is 11 amino acids long. The V gene lost 7 bases and the J gene lost 8 bases, with 11 bases spanning the gap. CDR1 and CDR2 (germline): SNHLY, FYNNEI. This CDR3 reads CASTVRGEAFF. In DNA form, the CDR3 reads TGTGCCAGCACCGTCAGGGGAGAAGCTTTCTTT.

In the case of this clone: A junction boundary mismatches the germline segment, possibly from a read error. The chain recombines TRBV5-6 with TRBJ1-2; D call uncertain. The CDR3 is 11 amino acids. CDR1 SGHDT and CDR2 YYEEEE come from the germline V gene. The CDR3 region is CASSLAHGYTF. CDR3 bases: TGTGCCAGCAGCTTGGCGCATGGGTACACCTTC. Combining the CDR3 with reference TRBV5-6 and TRBJ1-2 gives the whole variable domain DAGVTQSPTHLIKTRGQQVTLRCSPKSGHDTVSWYQQALGQGPQFIFQYYEEEERQRGNFPDRFSGHQFPNYSSELNVNALLLGDSALYLCASSLAHGYTFGSGTRLTVV.

This chain connects TRBV19 to TRBJ2-7; TRBD1 matches at 9 bases. The V gene end was trimmed by 6 bases and the J gene end by 4 bases; junction bases not matched to a gene: 16. This CDR3 spans 17 amino acids. Germline assignment: CDR1 LNHDA and CDR2 SQIVND (reference sequence). This CDR3 is CASSRFGGQGAGYEQYF. The CDR3 nucleotides read TGTGCCAGTAGCCGATTCGGGGGACAGGGAGCGGGTTACGAGCAGTACTTC.

The V call is TRBV14, the J call TRBJ2-3, with 10 positions matching TRBD2. CDR3 size: 15 residues. From germline, CDR1 is SGHDN and CDR2 FVKESK. Trimming cost V 2 bases and J 4 bases; bases outside gene matches: 3. The CDR3 DNA reads as TGTGCCAGCAGCCAACTAGCGGGAGTGCCAGATACGCAGTATTTT. Its translation: CASSQLAGVPDTQYF.

The chain has TRBV5-1 and TRBJ2-7; 15 bases are a match to TRBD2. There are 16 residues in the CDR3. Trimming took 0 bases from V and 5 from J; bases not matched to a gene: 3. CDR1 and CDR2 (germline): SGHRS, YFSETQ. CDR3: CASSLAGLAGGNEQYF. CDR3 sequence (DNA): TGCGCCAGCAGCTTGGCCGGACTAGCGGGAGGGAACGAGCAGTACTTC.

This chain connects TRBV7-2 to TRBJ2-7, with TRBD1 identical over 10 bases. CDR3 length: 14 residues. The germline V gene encodes CDR1 SGHTA and CDR2 FQGNSA. Trimming at V came to 7 bases and at J to 2 bases, leaving 5 bases not matched to a gene. The CDR3 DNA follows: TGTGCCAGCACCTACGACAGGGGGCCCTACGAGCAGTACTTC. Protein: CASTYDRGPYEQYF.